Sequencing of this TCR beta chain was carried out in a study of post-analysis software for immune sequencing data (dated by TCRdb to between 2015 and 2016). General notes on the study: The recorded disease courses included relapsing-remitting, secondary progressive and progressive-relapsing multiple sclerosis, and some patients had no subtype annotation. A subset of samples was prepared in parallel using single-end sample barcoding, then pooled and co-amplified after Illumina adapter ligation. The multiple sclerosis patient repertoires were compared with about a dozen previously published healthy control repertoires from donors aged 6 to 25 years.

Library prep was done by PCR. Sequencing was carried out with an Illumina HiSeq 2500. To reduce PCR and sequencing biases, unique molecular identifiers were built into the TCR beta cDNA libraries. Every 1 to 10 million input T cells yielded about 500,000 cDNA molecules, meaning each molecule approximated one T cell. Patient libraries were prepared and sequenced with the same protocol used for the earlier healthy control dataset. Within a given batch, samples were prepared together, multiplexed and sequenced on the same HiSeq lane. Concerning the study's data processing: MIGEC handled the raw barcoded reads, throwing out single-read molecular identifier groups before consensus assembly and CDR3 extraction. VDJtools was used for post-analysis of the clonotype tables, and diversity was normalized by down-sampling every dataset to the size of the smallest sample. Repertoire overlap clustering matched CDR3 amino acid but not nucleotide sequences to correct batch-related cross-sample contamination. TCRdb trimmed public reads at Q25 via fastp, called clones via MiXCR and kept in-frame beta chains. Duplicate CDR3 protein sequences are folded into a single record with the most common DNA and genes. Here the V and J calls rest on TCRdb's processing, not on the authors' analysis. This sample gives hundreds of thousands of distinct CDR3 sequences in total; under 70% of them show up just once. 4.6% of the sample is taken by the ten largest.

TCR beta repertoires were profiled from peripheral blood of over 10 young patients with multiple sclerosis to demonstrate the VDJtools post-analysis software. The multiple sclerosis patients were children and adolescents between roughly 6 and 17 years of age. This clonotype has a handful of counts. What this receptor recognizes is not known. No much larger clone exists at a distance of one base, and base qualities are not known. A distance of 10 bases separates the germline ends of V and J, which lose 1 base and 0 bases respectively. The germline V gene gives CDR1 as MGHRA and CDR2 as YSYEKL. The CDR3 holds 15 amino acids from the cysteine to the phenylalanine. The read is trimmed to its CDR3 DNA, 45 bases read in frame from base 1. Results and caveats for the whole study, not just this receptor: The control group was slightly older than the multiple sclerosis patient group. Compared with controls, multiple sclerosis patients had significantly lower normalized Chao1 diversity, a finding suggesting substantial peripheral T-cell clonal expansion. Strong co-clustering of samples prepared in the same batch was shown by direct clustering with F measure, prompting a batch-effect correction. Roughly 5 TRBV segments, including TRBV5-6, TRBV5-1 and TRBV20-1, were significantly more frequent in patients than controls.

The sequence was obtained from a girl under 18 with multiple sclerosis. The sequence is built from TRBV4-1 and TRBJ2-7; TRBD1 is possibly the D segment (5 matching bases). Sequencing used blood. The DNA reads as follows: TGCGCCAGCAGCCAAGGGACATTTGGCTCCTACGAGCAGTACTTC. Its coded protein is CASSQGTFGSYEQYF.